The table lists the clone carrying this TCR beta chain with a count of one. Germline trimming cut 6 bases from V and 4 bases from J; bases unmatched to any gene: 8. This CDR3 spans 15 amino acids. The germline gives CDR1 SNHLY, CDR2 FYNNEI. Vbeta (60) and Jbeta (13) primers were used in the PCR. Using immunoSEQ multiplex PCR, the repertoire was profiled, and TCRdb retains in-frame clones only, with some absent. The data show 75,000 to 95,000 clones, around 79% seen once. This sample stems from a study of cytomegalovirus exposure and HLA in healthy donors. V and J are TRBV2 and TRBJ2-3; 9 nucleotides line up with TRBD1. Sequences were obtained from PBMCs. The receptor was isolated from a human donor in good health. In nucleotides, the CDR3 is TGTGCCAGCAGGGGGGGGACAGGGTTAGCAGATACGCAGTATTTT. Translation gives CASRGGTGLADTQYF.